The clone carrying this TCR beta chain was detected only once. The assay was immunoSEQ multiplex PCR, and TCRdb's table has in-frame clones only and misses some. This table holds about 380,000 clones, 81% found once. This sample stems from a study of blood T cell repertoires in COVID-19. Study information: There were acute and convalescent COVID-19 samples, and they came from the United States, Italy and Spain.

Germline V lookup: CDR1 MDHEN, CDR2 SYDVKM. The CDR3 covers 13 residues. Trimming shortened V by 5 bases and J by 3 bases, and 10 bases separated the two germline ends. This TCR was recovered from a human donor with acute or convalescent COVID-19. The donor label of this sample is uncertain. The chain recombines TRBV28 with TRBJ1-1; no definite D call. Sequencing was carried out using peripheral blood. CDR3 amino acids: CASSIVSDTEAFF. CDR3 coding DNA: TGTGCCAGCAGTATCGTTTCAGACACTGAAGCTTTCTTT.